The next 14 T cell receptor beta chains were all read from a single sample in a study of T cell responses to AZD1222 COVID-19 vaccine. Method: immunoSEQ multiplex PCR; TCRdb's copy keeps in-frame clones and lacks some. This sample carries some 150,000 clones, roughly 85% of them seen once, and the ten largest clones take 7.9%. The material was peripheral blood, obtained 28 days after the second dose of the MenACWY control vaccine. The source of these receptors is an adult who received the MenACWY meningococcal vaccine as a control.

This clone turned up a few times. The gene calls are TRBV6-5 and TRBJ2-1, with D unclear. Germline lookup yields CDR1 MNHEY and CDR2 SVGAGI. The V end lost 4 bases, the J end lost 7 bases, and 20 bases lay between the germline ends. The CDR3 consists of 16 residues. Written as DNA, the CDR3 is TGTGCCAGCAGTTTGACCCTCCCAGGAGTCGGGAATGAGCAGTTCTTC. Its translation is CASSLTLPGVGNEQFF.

The chain joins TRBV29-1 to TRBJ2-2; D might be TRBD1 (6 bases). Trimming cost V 4 bases and J 6 bases, with 15 bases left between them. Germline-derived CDR1 and CDR2 are SQVTM and ANQGSEA. The CDR3 covers 14 residues. The CDR3 DNA is TGCAGCGTTGGAAAGGGGGTTGGTCCCGGGGAGCTGTTTTTT. Amino acids: CSVGKGVGPGELFF.

The chain recombines TRBV5-1 with TRBJ2-5; TRBD1 matches 8 bases. This CDR3 has 14 residues. V was pared by 2 bases and J by 1 base, with 1 base of the junction left unmatched. CDR1 is SGHRS, CDR2 YFSETQ, per germline. The CDR3 DNA reads as TGCGCCAGCAGCTTTGACAGGGGCCAAGAGACCCAGTACTTC. This codes for CASSFDRGQETQYF.

The chain employs TRBV19 and TRBJ1-3; D is uncertain. CDR3 size: 14 residues. CDR1 is LNHDA, CDR2 SQIVND, per germline (reference sequence). V was shortened by 9 bases and J by 0 bases, with 12 bases between the two germline ends. CDR3: CASSRTSSGNTIYF. The CDR3 DNA sequence: TGTGCCAGCAGTCGGACGAGCTCTGGAAACACCATATATTTT. The complete variable domain, with remaining parts taken from reference TRBV19 and TRBJ1-3, reads DGGITQSPKYLFRKEGQNVTLSCEQNLNHDAMYWYRQDPGQGLRLIYYSQIVNDFQKGDIAEGYSVSREKKESFPLTVTSAQKNPTAFYLCASSRTSSGNTIYFGEGSWLTVV.

The chain couples TRBV4-3 to TRBJ2-1; the D gene could be TRBD1 or TRBD2 (5 bases each). Trimming removed 1 base from V and 13 bases from J, with 14 bases in between. The CDR3 extends over 13 amino acids. Germline V gives CDR1 LGHNA, CDR2 YSLEER. The CDR3 loop is CASSQVGSRGQFF. CDR3 sequence (DNA): TGCGCCAGCAGCCAAGTGGGGAGTCGGGGCCAGTTCTTC.

The V and J genes are TRBV6-1 and TRBJ1-6; D is unresolved. Trimming removed 0 bases from V and 0 bases from J, with 12 bases in between. The CDR3 runs to 18 residues. Per the germline V gene, CDR1 is MNHNS and CDR2 is SASEGT. CDR3 sequence reads: CASSEAMPRSSYNSPLHF. DNA for the CDR3: TGTGCCAGCAGTGAAGCGATGCCGCGGAGCTCCTATAATTCACCCCTCCACTTT.

The J gene is TRBJ1-2, the V gene TRBV6-1; 7 bases are shared with TRBD1. The V gene end was trimmed by 4 bases and the J gene end by 3 bases; junction bases not matched to a gene: 14. The germline CDR1 and CDR2 sequences are MNHNS and SASEGT. The CDR3 is 17 residues long. The CDR3 is CASSGRVGQHLYYGYTF. The CDR3 coding sequence is TGTGCCAGCAGTGGACGAGTGGGACAGCACCTATACTATGGCTACACCTTC.

This chain connects TRBV6-5 to TRBJ1-1, with D possibly being TRBD1 (5 bases). CDR1 is MNHEY, CDR2 SVGAGI, per germline. V shed 4 bases and J shed 2 bases, with 14 bases lying between them. There are 15 residues in the CDR3. The CDR3 sequence is CASSSDPQGNTEAFF. CDR3 sequence (DNA): TGTGCCAGCAGTTCGGACCCCCAGGGAAACACTGAAGCTTTCTTT.

The CDR3 loop reads CASSAGTSSYNSPLHF. In DNA, the CDR3 is TGTGCCAGCAGTGCGGGCACGAGCTCCTATAATTCACCCCTCCACTTT. The rearrangement uses TRBV2 and TRBJ1-6; no clear D gene. The germline gives CDR1 SNHLY, CDR2 FYNNEI. This CDR3 contains 16 residues. V lost 4 bases, J lost 0 bases, and 10 bases lay in between.

This clone was found once. V is TRBV6-5 and J is TRBJ1-1; D uncertain. In germline, CDR1 is MNHEY, CDR2 SVGAGI. Trimming took off 2 bases at V and 3 bases at J, with 13 bases between the two ends. CDR3 length: 15 amino acids. CDR3: CASSYARGLYTEAFF. The CDR3 nucleotides read TGTGCCAGCAGTTACGCGCGGGGTCTGTACACTGAAGCTTTCTTT.

The chain has TRBV5-1 and TRBJ1-1, with D maybe TRBD1 (5 bases). Germline V gene lookup returns CDR1 SGHRS and CDR2 YFSETQ. With 1 base removed from V and 1 base from J, the gap between germline ends came to 8 bases. The CDR3 has 14 amino acids. CDR3 sequence reads: CASSLSTGNTEAFF. The DNA for the CDR3 is TGCGCCAGCAGCTTGTCCACAGGGAACACTGAAGCTTTCTTT.

The rearrangement joins TRBV30 to TRBJ2-7; D unresolved. V shed 0 bases and J shed 1 base, with 1 base lying between them. The CDR3 is 11 amino acids. The germline V gene has CDR1 GTSNPN and CDR2 SVGIG (reference sequence). The CDR3 sequence is CAWSVSYEQYF. The CDR3 region has the DNA TGTGCCTGGAGTGTTTCCTACGAGCAGTACTTC.

This clone was recorded once. This sequence joins TRBV11-3 and TRBJ2-5, with 8 bases identical to TRBD1. The CDR3 is 19 residues long. The germline gives CDR1 SGHNT, CDR2 YENEEA. V shed 4 bases and J 2 bases; nucleotides not matched to a gene: 18. CDR3 protein: CASSSGNRGDSRDQETQYF. The CDR3 bases are TGTGCCAGCAGCTCCGGGAACAGGGGGGACTCGCGGGATCAAGAGACCCAGTACTTC.

The chain is built from TRBV7-2 and TRBJ1-6; 7 nucleotides match TRBD1. The CDR3 length is 12 residues. Germline lookup yields CDR1 SGHTA and CDR2 FQGNSA. The ends lost 6 bases at V and 15 bases at J; junction bases unmatched: 8. Written as DNA, the CDR3 is TGTGCCAGCAGATTACAGGGGCCTTTCCTCCACTTT. Protein: CASRLQGPFLHF. Together with reference TRBV7-2 and TRBJ1-6, the CDR3 gives the full variable domain: GAGVSQSPSNKVTEKGKDVELRCDPISGHTALYWYRQSLGQGLEFLIYFQGNSAPDKSGLPSDRFSAERTGGSVSTLTIQRTQQEDSAVYLCASRLQGPFLHFGNGTRLTVT.